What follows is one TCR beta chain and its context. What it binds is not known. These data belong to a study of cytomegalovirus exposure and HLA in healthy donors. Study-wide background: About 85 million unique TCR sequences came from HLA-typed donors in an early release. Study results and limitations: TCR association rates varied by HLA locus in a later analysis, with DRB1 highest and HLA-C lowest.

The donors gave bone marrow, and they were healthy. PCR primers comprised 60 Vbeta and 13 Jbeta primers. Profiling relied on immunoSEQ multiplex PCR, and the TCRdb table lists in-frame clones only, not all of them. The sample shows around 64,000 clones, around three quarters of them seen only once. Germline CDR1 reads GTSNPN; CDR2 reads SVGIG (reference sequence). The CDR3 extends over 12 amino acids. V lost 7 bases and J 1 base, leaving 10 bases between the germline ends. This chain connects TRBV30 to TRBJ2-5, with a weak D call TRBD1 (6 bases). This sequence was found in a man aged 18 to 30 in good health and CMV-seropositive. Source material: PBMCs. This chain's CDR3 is CASRGPQETQYF. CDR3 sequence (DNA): TGTGCCTCCAGGGGCCCCCAAGAGACCCAGTACTTC.